The present T cell receptor beta chain was sequenced within a study of T cells in Graves' hyperthyroidism and ophthalmopathy. Study-wide findings and caveats: A median approximately 6.8 months before onset, the model predicted ophthalmopathy. Through a model of 13 V-J features, ophthalmopathy was separated from stable hyperthyroidism.

Patients between 18 and 65 years old had hyperthyroidism, newly diagnosed and lasting under 2 months. Researchers took RNA transcripts and amplified the TCR beta CDR3 regions from them. The HTBI set primed first-round TCR CDR3 RT-PCR. Via MiXCR, TCRdb re-called the multiplex PCR reads, giving one row per CDR3 protein. The repertoire holds 110,000 to 150,000 distinct CDR3 sequences, with around 20% as singletons. V lost 3 bases to trimming and J lost 7 bases, with 13 bases between them. The germline CDR1 and CDR2 sequences are ENHRY and SYGVKD. CDR3 length equals 14 residues. The table lists this clonotype with a few counts. What it binds is not known.

Input material: blood. The sequence came from a woman aged 45-60 years with Graves' hyperthyroidism that later progressed to Graves' ophthalmopathy. The chain combines TRBV10-3 with TRBJ2-1; tentative D call: TRBD2 (6 bases). The CDR3 loop reads CAISDRRAGNEQFF. CDR3 in DNA: TGTGCCATCAGTGACCGGAGGGCAGGGAATGAGCAGTTCTTC.